This TCR beta chain was recovered during a study of blood T cell repertoires in COVID-19. Study context: PBMCs, B-cell-depleted T cells, or T cells were the source of the cDNA or gDNA that made up the material.

In the original analysis: For nucleated cells, counts were estimated from reference gene primer amplification. TCRdb keeps only in-frame clones here, not all; method: immunoSEQ multiplex PCR. V and J calls and clone size are given by that table; D and trimming were obtained from the DNA. The sample includes 130,000 to 150,000 clones, about 80% seen only once; the top ten take 4.8%. V gave up 8 bases and J gave up 5 bases, with 12 bases separating them. The CDR3 is made up of 12 amino acids. Germline values: CDR1 LGHDT, CDR2 YNNKEL (reference sequence). The sequence derives from a human donor in a cohort sampled during active COVID-19. The chain uses TRBV3-1 (or the pseudogene TRBV3-2) and TRBJ2-5; D not resolved. The specimen sequenced was peripheral blood. The CDR3 sequence is CASGSPAETQYF. CDR3 DNA: TGTGCCAGCGGCTCCCCAGCGGAGACCCAGTACTTC.